One and the same sample provided the 11 T cell receptor beta chains below, sequenced in a study of blood T cell repertoires in COVID-19. Assay used: immunoSEQ multiplex PCR; TCRdb lists only in-frame clones, some missing. The table records some 250,000 clones, around 84% of them present only once. The sample taken for sequencing was peripheral blood. The receptors shown here come from a woman aged 60-75 years with COVID-19, enrolled during active disease.

This chain's CDR3 is CATSGGLAGTSGANVLTF. CDR3 in DNA: TGTGCCACCAGCGGGGGACTAGCGGGAACCTCTGGGGCCAACGTCCTGACTTTC. This chain connects TRBV15 to TRBJ2-6; the match to TRBD2 covers 13 bases. The CDR3 contains 18 residues. From germline, CDR1 is LNHNV and CDR2 YYDKDF (reference sequence). The junction had 4 bases not matched to a gene; V was cut back by 5 bases and J by 0 bases.

The V call is TRBV5-1, the J call TRBJ2-5; possible D gene TRBD1, 5 bases. V was shortened by 3 bases and J by 5 bases, with 8 bases between the two germline ends. Per the germline V gene, CDR1 is SGHRS and CDR2 is YFSETQ. CDR3 length equals 12 residues. The CDR3 DNA reads as TGCGCCAGCAGCTCGACAGTCGAGACCCAGTACTTC. This encodes CASSSTVETQYF.

The rearrangement links TRBV11-2 to TRBJ1-5; the match to TRBD1 covers 9 bases. The J segment lost 7 bases and the V segment lost 5 bases, leaving 9 bases of the junction unmatched. CDR1 is SGHAT and CDR2 is FQNNGV in the germline V gene. The CDR3 has 15 residues. CDR3 coding DNA: TGTGCCAGCAGCATAGGACAGGGGCAGGGGCAGCCCCAGCATTTT. It translates to CASSIGQGQGQPQHF.

J is TRBJ2-1 and V is TRBV9; TRBD2 matches 9 bases. With V trimmed by 0 bases and J by 1 base, 5 bases remained unmatched. The CDR3 totals 17 residues. CDR1 and CDR2 from the germline V gene are SGDLS and YYNGEE. The CDR3 sequence: CASSVGASGASYNEQFF. The DNA of the CDR3 is TGTGCCAGCAGCGTAGGGGCTAGCGGGGCTTCCTACAATGAGCAGTTCTTC.

This chain joins TRBV7-8 and TRBJ1-3, with a weak D call TRBD1 (6 bases). Germline assignment: CDR1 SGHVS and CDR2 FQNEAQ. Trimming took off 5 bases at V and 5 bases at J, with 16 bases between the two ends. CDR3 length equals 15 residues. DNA of the CDR3: TGTGCCAGCAGCACGCCGGCGGGGGCCCGAAACACCATATATTTT. Protein product: CASSTPAGARNTIYF.

The chain carries TRBV11-2 and TRBJ2-5; 11 nucleotides match TRBD2. V lost 3 bases, J lost 5 bases, and 5 bases stayed unmatched. Germline V lookup: CDR1 SGHAT, CDR2 FQNNGV. There are 15 residues in the CDR3. The CDR3 bases are TGTGCCAGCAGCTTCGAACTAGCGGGAGAGGAGACCCAGTACTTC. Its translation is CASSFELAGEETQYF.

The rearrangement links TRBV19 to TRBJ2-5, with 11 bases that match TRBD2. This CDR3 is built from 16 residues. Per the germline V gene, CDR1 is LNHDA and CDR2 is SQIVND (reference sequence). Trimming at V came to 4 bases and at J to 2 bases, leaving 6 bases not matched to a gene. In nucleotides, the CDR3 is TGTGCCAGTAGTACCTCGGGACTAGCGGCACAAGAGACCCAGTACTTC. Protein sequence: CASSTSGLAAQETQYF.

The gene calls are TRBV9 and TRBJ2-2, with 7 bases that match TRBD1. With 6 bases clipped from V and 4 bases from J, the junction kept 3 bases outside the gene matches. CDR1 is SGDLS, CDR2 YYNGEE, per germline. The CDR3 length is 13 residues. The CDR3 loop is CASKGASTGELFF. CDR3 DNA sequence: TGTGCCAGCAAGGGGGCCTCCACCGGGGAGCTGTTTTTT. Filled out from reference TRBV9 and TRBJ2-2, the complete variable domain reads DSGVTQTPKHLITATGQRVTLRCSPRSGDLSVYWYQQSLDQGLQFLIQYYNGEERAKGNILERFSAQQFPDLHSELNLSSLELGDSALYFCASKGASTGELFFGEGSRLTVL.

This rearrangement joins TRBV6-5 to TRBJ1-1, with D unclear. CDR1 and CDR2 from the germline V gene are MNHEY and SVGAGI. This CDR3 contains 11 residues. V lost 7 bases and J lost 7, with 10 bases in between. This CDR3 reads CASTPGLEAFF. The CDR3 nucleotides read TGTGCCAGCACTCCGGGTCTTGAAGCTTTCTTT.

The chain couples TRBV5-5 to TRBJ1-1; TRBD1 aligns across 12 bases. Per the germline V gene, CDR1 is SGHKS and CDR2 is YYEKEE (reference sequence). J lost 6 bases, V lost 4 bases, and 1 base had no gene match. This CDR3 spans 13 amino acids. CDR3 DNA: TGTGCCAGCAGCGGGACAGGGGGCCCTGAAGCTTTCTTT. As protein: CASSGTGGPEAFF.

This sequence joins TRBV11-3 and TRBJ2-5; 8 positions agree with TRBD2. The CDR3 spans 15 residues. CDR1 is SGHNT and CDR2 is YENEEA in the germline V gene. After removal of 1 base from V and 3 bases from J, the junction contained 4 bases not matched to a gene. The CDR3 nucleotides read TGTGCCAGCAGCTTAGGGGGCGGGAGGAAAGAGACCCAGTACTTC. It is translated as CASSLGGGRKETQYF. The full variable domain, in which reference TRBV11-3 and TRBJ2-5 provide the parts outside the CDR3, is EAGVVQSPRYKIIEKKQPVAFWCNPISGHNTLYWYLQNLGQGPELLIRYENEEAVDDSQLPKDRFSAERLKGVDSTLKIQPAELGDSAVYLCASSLGGGRKETQYFGPGTRLLVL.